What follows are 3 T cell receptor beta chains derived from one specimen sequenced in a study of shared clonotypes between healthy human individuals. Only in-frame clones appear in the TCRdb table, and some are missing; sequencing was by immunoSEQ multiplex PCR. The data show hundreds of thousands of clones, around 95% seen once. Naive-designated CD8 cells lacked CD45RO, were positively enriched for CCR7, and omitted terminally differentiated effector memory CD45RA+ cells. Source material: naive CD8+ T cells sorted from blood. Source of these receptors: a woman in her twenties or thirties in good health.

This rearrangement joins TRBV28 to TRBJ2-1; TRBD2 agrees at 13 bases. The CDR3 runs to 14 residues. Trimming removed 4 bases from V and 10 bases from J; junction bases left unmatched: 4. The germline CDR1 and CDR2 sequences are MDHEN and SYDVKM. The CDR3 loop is CASSSLAGGREQFF. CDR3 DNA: TGTGCCAGCAGTTCACTAGCGGGAGGGCGGGAGCAGTTCTTC.

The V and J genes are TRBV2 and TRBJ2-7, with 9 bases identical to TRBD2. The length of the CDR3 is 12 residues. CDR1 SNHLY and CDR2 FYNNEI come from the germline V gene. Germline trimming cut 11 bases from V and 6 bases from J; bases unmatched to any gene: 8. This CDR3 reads CAAASGKIEQYF. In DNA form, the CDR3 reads TGTGCCGCAGCTAGCGGGAAGATCGAGCAGTACTTC.

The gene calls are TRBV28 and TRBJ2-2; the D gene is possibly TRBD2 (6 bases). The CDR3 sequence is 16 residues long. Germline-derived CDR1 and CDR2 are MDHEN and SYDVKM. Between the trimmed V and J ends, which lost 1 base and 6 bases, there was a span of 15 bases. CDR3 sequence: CASSLFVRPGAGELFF. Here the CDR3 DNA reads TGTGCCAGCAGTTTATTCGTGCGGCCGGGGGCCGGGGAGCTGTTTTTT.